The next 4 T cell receptor beta chains were all read from a single sample in a study of T cell responses to AZD1222 COVID-19 vaccine. The repertoire was sequenced with immunoSEQ multiplex PCR; TCRdb's copy has only in-frame clones and lacks some. The table shows about 120,000 clones, with about 90% occurring only once. This specimen was peripheral blood, taken on day 0 of AZD1222 vaccination. The receptors were sampled from an adult in good health.

This sequence joins TRBV6-5 and TRBJ1-5; D is undetermined. V was shortened by 9 bases and J by 1 base, with 13 bases between the two germline ends. Per germline, CDR1 MNHEY and CDR2 SVGAGI. CDR3 length: 14 residues. The CDR3 reads CASQVPGSNQPQHF. The DNA of the CDR3 is TGTGCCAGTCAGGTGCCGGGGAGCAATCAGCCCCAGCATTTT.

The chain has TRBV5-1 and TRBJ2-1; 8 nucleotides agree with TRBD1. The CDR3 loop spans 14 amino acids. The ends lost 3 bases at V and 8 bases at J; junction bases unmatched: 7. Germline CDR1 and CDR2: SGHRS and YFSETQ. The CDR3 DNA reads TGCGCCAGCAGCTCCGGGACAGGCAGCCATGAGCAGTTCTTC. It yields the protein CASSSGTGSHEQFF.

The J gene is TRBJ1-6, the V gene TRBV6-2 or TRBV6-3; D uncertain. V lost 2 bases, J lost 10 bases, and 9 bases lay in between. The CDR3 covers 13 residues. CDR1 is MNHEY, CDR2 SVGEGT, per germline. In DNA form, the CDR3 reads TGTGCCAGCAGTTACCGAGGTGGATCACCCCTCCACTTT. This sequence encodes CASSYRGGSPLHF.

The chain uses TRBV5-1 and TRBJ1-6; D unresolved. This CDR3 contains 12 residues. The ends were cut back, 0 bases at V and 10 bases at J, with 5 bases in the middle. Germline CDR1 is SGHRS and CDR2 is YFSETQ. DNA of the CDR3: TGCGCCAGCAGCTTGGATGGCTCACCCCTCCACTTT. Translating gives CASSLDGSPLHF.